This T cell receptor beta chain is from a study of blood T cells in healthy people across ages. Overall study findings and caveats: Diversity estimates from one million T cells were considered underestimates.

Peripheral blood was drawn, approximately 10 milliliters per donor. Isolated PBMCs totaled at least 6 million in each sample. The authors ran a second PCR of 7 to 11 cycles using a sample-barcoded 5' primer and a J-beta primer mix. TCRdb reprocessed the 5' RACE reads with MiXCR, giving one entry per CDR3 protein. This sample has approximately 780,000 distinct CDR3 sequences, with about 26% found just once. This clonotype was observed a handful of times. Its antigen is unknown. The germline V and J ends were trimmed by 1 base and 5 bases, with 11 bases remaining between them. The CDR3 length is 14 residues. The same sample was also studied in work on T cells of mothers and their children.

The specimen was blood. The rearrangement links TRBV12-3 or TRBV12-4 to TRBJ1-1; D not certain. The clonotype was recovered from a boy younger than 18 in good health. The CDR3 here is CASSLEGSETEAFF. The CDR3 region has the DNA TGTGCCAGCAGTTTAGAGGGCAGCGAAACTGAAGCTTTCTTT.